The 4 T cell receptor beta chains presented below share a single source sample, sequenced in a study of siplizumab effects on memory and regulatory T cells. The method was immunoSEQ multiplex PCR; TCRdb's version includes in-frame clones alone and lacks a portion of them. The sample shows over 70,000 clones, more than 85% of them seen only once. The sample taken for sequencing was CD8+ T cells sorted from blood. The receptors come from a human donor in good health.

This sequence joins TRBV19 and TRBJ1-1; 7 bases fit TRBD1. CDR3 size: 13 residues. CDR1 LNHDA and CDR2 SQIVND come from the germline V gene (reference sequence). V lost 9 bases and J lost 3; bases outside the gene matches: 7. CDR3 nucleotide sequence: TGTGCCAGCGGAAAAGGGGGCGACACTGAAGCTTTCTTT. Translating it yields CASGKGGDTEAFF.

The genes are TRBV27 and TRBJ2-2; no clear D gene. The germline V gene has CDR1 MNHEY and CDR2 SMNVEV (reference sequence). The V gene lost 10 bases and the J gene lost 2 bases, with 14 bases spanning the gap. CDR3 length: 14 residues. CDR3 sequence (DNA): TGTGCCACCCTCCCGGATACTAACACCGGGGAGCTGTTTTTT. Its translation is CATLPDTNTGELFF.

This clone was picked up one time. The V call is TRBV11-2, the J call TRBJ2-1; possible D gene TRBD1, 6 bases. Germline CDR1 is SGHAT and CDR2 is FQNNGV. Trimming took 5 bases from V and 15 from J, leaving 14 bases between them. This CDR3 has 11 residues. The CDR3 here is CASSDGPGAFF. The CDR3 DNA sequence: TGTGCCAGCAGCGACGGCCCAGGGGCGTTCTTC.

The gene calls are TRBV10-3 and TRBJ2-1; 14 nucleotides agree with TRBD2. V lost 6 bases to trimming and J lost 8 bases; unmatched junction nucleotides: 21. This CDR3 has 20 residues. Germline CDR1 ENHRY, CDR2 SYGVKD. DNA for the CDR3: TGTGCCATCAGGGGTACAAGACTAGCGGGAGGGGTTCAGTTCGTCGATGAGCAGTTCTTC. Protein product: CAIRGTRLAGGVQFVDEQFF.